These 5 T cell receptor beta chains share one sample of origin, sequenced in a study of control samples from healthy donors and cancer patients. The repertoire was sequenced with immunoSEQ multiplex PCR; TCRdb's copy has only in-frame clones and lacks some. This table holds 120,000 or so clones, about 87% found once. Sequencing was carried out using blood. The receptors here all came from a man aged 30-40 years in good health.

This chain uses TRBV28 with TRBJ1-1, with D hard to call. Trimming cost V 6 bases and J 5 bases, with 4 bases left between them. Germline V gives CDR1 MDHEN, CDR2 SYDVKM. The CDR3 extends over 10 amino acids. The CDR3 sequence is CASRRTEAFF. CDR3 in DNA: TGTGCCAGCAGAAGGACTGAAGCTTTCTTT.

The chain employs TRBV7-2 and TRBJ2-7; no firm D call. The CDR3 extends over 12 amino acids. Looked up from germline, CDR1 is SGHTA and CDR2 is FQGNSA. Trimming removed 5 bases at V and 4 bases at J, with 9 bases between. CDR3 DNA: TGTGCCAGCAGCCCGGACGGGTACGAGCAGTACTTC. It codes for CASSPDGYEQYF. The variable domain in full, with the rest retrieved from reference TRBV7-2 and TRBJ2-7, is GAGVSQSPSNKVTEKGKDVELRCDPISGHTALYWYRQSLGQGLEFLIYFQGNSAPDKSGLPSDRFSAERTGGSVSTLTIQRTQQEDSAVYLCASSPDGYEQYFGPGTRLTVT.

The rearrangement links TRBV15 to TRBJ2-7, with 7 bases fitting TRBD2. Germline V gives CDR1 LNHNV, CDR2 YYDKDF (reference sequence). V was pared by 11 bases and J by 12 bases, with 10 bases of the junction left unmatched. This CDR3 region has 10 residues. CDR3 in amino acids: CAGRLADTYV. The DNA of the CDR3 is TGTGCCGGGAGGCTAGCGGATACGTACGTC.

This clone was counted only a few times. V is TRBV28 and J is TRBJ2-7; 8 nucleotides align to TRBD1. The ends lost 5 bases at V and 7 bases at J; junction bases unmatched: 4. The CDR3 covers 12 residues. CDR1 and CDR2 from the germline V gene are MDHEN and SYDVKM. The CDR3 DNA reads as TGTGCCAGCAGTCGGGGACAGGCAGAGCAGTACGTC. Its translation is CASSRGQAEQYV.

The V gene is TRBV6-6, the J gene TRBJ1-1; the D gene is possibly TRBD1 (6 bases). The CDR3 length is 14 residues. The V gene lost 0 bases and the J gene lost 4 bases, with 9 bases spanning the gap. From germline, CDR1 is MNHNY and CDR2 SVGAGI (reference sequence). The CDR3 region is CASSYSGGSTEAFF. The CDR3 region has the DNA TGTGCCAGCAGTTACTCGGGGGGCAGCACTGAAGCTTTCTTT.